The 17 T cell receptor beta chains presented below share a single source sample, sequenced in a study of OX40 agonist ivuxolimab in advanced cancers. Using immunoSEQ multiplex PCR, the repertoire was profiled, and TCRdb retains in-frame clones only, with some absent. The sample has approximately 70,000 clones; around 90% are singletons. Sequenced material: CD4+ or CD8+ T cells sorted from blood, taken in a trial of the OX40 agonist ivuxolimab. The receptors originated from an adult with an advanced solid tumor such as melanoma, head and neck, liver or kidney cancer.

This clone showed up just a few times. The chain has TRBV6-5 and TRBJ2-7; possibly TRBD1 or TRBD2 for D (5 bases each). Trimming pared 6 bases from V and 12 bases from J, leaving 18 bases between. This CDR3 has 12 residues. From germline, CDR1 is MNHEY and CDR2 SVGAGI. The DNA for the CDR3 is TGTGCCAGCAGAACTATGGGACGTACGTGGTACTTC. Translated, it gives CASRTMGRTWYF.

The chain joins TRBV28 to TRBJ2-1; 11 positions match TRBD2. The ends lost 8 bases at V and 9 bases at J; junction bases unmatched: 9. CDR3 size: 14 residues. The germline gives CDR1 MDHEN, CDR2 SYDVKM. CDR3 DNA sequence: TGTGCCAGCTACTTAGCGGGAGGGAGGAGTGAGCAGTTCTTC. Its protein product is CASYLAGGRSEQFF.

The chain recombines TRBV2 with TRBJ2-7, with D possibly TRBD1 on 6 matching bases. Germline CDR1 is SNHLY and CDR2 is FYNNEI. The CDR3 sequence is 14 residues long. V gave up 8 bases and J gave up 2 bases, with 16 bases separating them. The CDR3 nucleotides are TGTGCCAGCTATCAGGCCCGGGACACCTACGAGCAGTACTTC. This sequence encodes CASYQARDTYEQYF.

The chain couples TRBV6-5 to TRBJ2-1; D is unresolved. V lost 4 bases and J lost 6, with 7 bases in between. Germline lookup yields CDR1 MNHEY and CDR2 SVGAGI. CDR3 size: 12 residues. CDR3 in amino acids: CASSSHTNEQFF. CDR3 bases: TGTGCCAGCAGTTCCCATACCAATGAGCAGTTCTTC.

The chain recombines TRBV5-1 with TRBJ2-5, with 9 positions matching TRBD2. This CDR3 is 16 amino acids long. J gave up 6 bases and V 0 bases, and 9 bases lay outside the gene matches. Germline V gene sequence: CDR1 SGHRS, CDR2 YFSETQ. The CDR3 nucleotides read TGCGCCAGCAGCTTGGGTGGTTTAGCGGGAGAAAAGACCCAGTACTTC. Translation: CASSLGGLAGEKTQYF.

The chain is built from TRBV9 and TRBJ1-2; a weak D match, TRBD1 (6 bases). V lost 3 bases and J lost 3, with 15 bases in between. Germline-derived CDR1 and CDR2 are SGDLS and YYNGEE. This CDR3 spans 15 amino acids. The chain's CDR3 is CASSADLQGYYGYTF. DNA of the CDR3: TGTGCCAGCAGCGCGGACCTACAGGGTTACTATGGCTACACCTTC.

V and J are TRBV15 and TRBJ2-7; D is ambiguous. Trimming stripped 1 base from V and 7 bases from J, with 11 bases between. In germline, CDR1 is LNHNV, CDR2 YYDKDF (reference sequence). The length of the CDR3 is 13 residues. The CDR3 loop is CATSRGGVREQYF. The DNA of the CDR3 is TGTGCCACCAGCAGAGGTGGGGTTAGGGAGCAGTACTTC.

In the case of this clone: An end of the junction differs from the germline gene, which may be a read error. J is TRBJ1-5 and V is TRBV5-4; D is undetermined. The CDR3 contains 13 residues. Germline V lookup: CDR1 SGHNT, CDR2 YYREEE (reference sequence). The chain's CDR3 is CASSQALGQPQHF. In nucleotides, the CDR3 is TGCGCCAGCAGCCAAGCCCTCGGACAGCCCCAGCATTTT.

The chain carries TRBV7-2 and TRBJ2-6; D is uncertain. V was trimmed by 2 bases and J by 0 bases, leaving 8 bases between them. This CDR3 contains 16 residues. Germline V CDR1 and CDR2: SGHTA, FQGNSA. CDR3: CASSLRAASGANVLTF. The CDR3 DNA is TGTGCCAGCAGCTTAAGGGCGGCCTCTGGGGCCAACGTCCTGACTTTC.

This chain joins TRBV27 and TRBJ2-7; 12 nucleotides align to TRBD2. From germline, CDR1 is MNHEY and CDR2 SMNVEV (reference sequence). This CDR3 comprises 16 residues. V was pared by 5 bases and J by 5 bases, with 10 bases of the junction left unmatched. In DNA form, the CDR3 reads TGTGCCAGCAGTCGTCTTCCCGGACTAGCGGGAAACGAGCAGTACTTC. Its protein product is CASSRLPGLAGNEQYF.

In DNA form, the CDR3 reads TGTGCCAGCAGCGCAAGTGGACAGGGGGTAACAGATACGCAGTATTTT. Protein: CASSASGQGVTDTQYF. The rearrangement uses TRBV13 and TRBJ2-3; 10 bases agree with TRBD1. The CDR3 contains 16 residues. J lost 3 bases, V lost 5 bases, and 8 bases had no gene match. CDR1 and CDR2 from the germline V gene are PRHDT and FYEKMQ (reference sequence).

Of note for this clone: The junction shows a germline mismatch at one end, possibly a read error. The chain uses TRBV7-7 and TRBJ2-1; possible D gene TRBD1, 5 bases. Germline CDR1 and CDR2: SSHAT and FNYEAQ (reference sequence). This CDR3 has 13 amino acids. The CDR3 loop reads CASSADRDNEQFF. The CDR3 bases are TGTGCTAGCAGCGCCGACAGAGACAATGAGCAGTTCTTC.

The J gene is TRBJ1-5, the V gene TRBV5-6; 9 bases map to TRBD1. The CDR3 length is 16 residues. Trimming took 3 bases from V and 5 from J; bases not matched to a gene: 9. Germline-derived CDR1 and CDR2 are SGHDT and YYEEEE. The chain's CDR3 is CASSYWTGEIYQPQHF. The CDR3 DNA follows: TGTGCCAGCAGCTACTGGACAGGGGAAATATATCAGCCCCAGCATTTT.

This sequence joins TRBV2 and TRBJ2-5; D may be TRBD1 (5 bases). Germline CDR1 is SNHLY and CDR2 is FYNNEI. This CDR3 contains 15 residues. V lost 3 bases and J lost 2, with 13 bases in between. CDR3 in DNA: TGTGCCAGCAGTGACAGGGAAGGGTTACAAGAGACCCAGTACTTC. It is translated as CASSDREGLQETQYF.

The chain uses TRBV27 and TRBJ1-2; D possibly corresponds to TRBD1 (6 bases). The CDR3 runs 13 residues. The ends were cut back, 2 bases at V and 5 bases at J, with 9 bases in the middle. Per the germline V gene, CDR1 is MNHEY and CDR2 is SMNVEV (reference sequence). The CDR3 loop is CASSLTGSYGYTF. The CDR3 bases are TGTGCCAGCAGTTTAACAGGGTCGTATGGCTACACCTTC.

The chain uses TRBV5-1 and TRBJ2-3; the D gene could be TRBD1 or TRBD2 (5 bases each). Germline loops: CDR1 SGHRS, CDR2 YFSETQ. This CDR3 spans 15 amino acids. The V gene lost 1 base and the J gene lost 1 base, with 10 bases spanning the gap. The CDR3 sequence is CASSLRGEGTDTQYF. Written as DNA, the CDR3 is TGCGCCAGCAGCTTGCGAGGGGAAGGCACAGATACGCAGTATTTT.

The V and J genes are TRBV9 and TRBJ2-1; 10 positions match TRBD2. This CDR3 region has 16 residues. J lost 6 bases, V lost 5 bases, and 11 bases had no gene match. Germline values: CDR1 SGDLS, CDR2 YYNGEE. CDR3: CASRASGLAAFNEQFF. In nucleotides, the CDR3 is TGTGCCAGCAGGGCGTCCGGACTAGCGGCCTTCAATGAGCAGTTCTTC.